Here is one T cell receptor beta chain with its context. Ten or more counts support this clonotype. This clone's antigen is unknown. Qualities for individual bases were not recorded, and no much larger clone is one base off. Preparation of the library involved PCR. Sequencing was performed on an Illumina HiSeq 2000. Starting from the raw public reads, TCRdb applied fastp trimming at Q25, assembled clones with MiXCR and retained in-frame beta chains. Entries are consolidated by CDR3 protein sequence, retaining the most common genes and DNA. This sample has approximately 20,000 distinct CDR3 sequences in its table, and 40% to 50% of those were observed once. Around 35% of the sample comes from the top ten. This sample is drawn from a study of tumor-infiltrating lymphocytes in oesophageal squamous cell carcinoma (dated by TCRdb to about 2016). This sequence was found in a male donor with esophageal squamous cell carcinoma. Sequenced: esophageal tumor tissue.

The DNA sequence reads TGTGCCAGCAGTTACGGGTCGACAGGGGGCTTTGGCTACACCTTC. Its protein product is CASSYGSTGGFGYTF. The V gene is TRBV6-6 and the J gene is TRBJ1-2, with 10 central nucleotides matching TRBD1. CDR1 and CDR2 were assigned from the germline V gene (reference sequence) as MNHNY and SVGAGI. The V end gives up 2 bases and the J end 7 bases, leaving 7 bases in the junction not matched to a gene. The CDR3 starts with the cysteine, ends with the phenylalanine, and has 15 residues. Kept here is only the CDR3 DNA, which spans 45 bases and is read in frame from base 1.